These T cell receptor beta chains were read from a single sample in a study of cytomegalovirus exposure and HLA in healthy donors. Libraries were prepared by immunoSEQ multiplex PCR; TCRdb keeps only in-frame clonotypes and omits some of them. The sample consists of some 150,000 clones, about four fifths of them appearing once. The material sequenced was PBMCs. The origin of the receptors is a man in his late teens or twenties in good health and CMV-seronegative. Each CDR3 is given with its conserved first and last residue. The D gene is left open where the match is weak. Expanded clones are given a class, and other clones once, few, many or no size at all.

>TRBJ2-2|TRBD1|TRBV18|NA
CASSPQGASTGELFF
TGTGCCAGCTCACCACAGGGGGCTAGTACCGGGGAGCTGTTTTTT
>TRBJ1-2|NA|TRBV6-5|NA
CASSFDGTYYGYTF
TGTGCCAGCAGTTTTGACGGGACTTACTATGGCTACACCTTC
>TRBJ1-3|NA|TRBV6-1|NA
CASSEAASLYGNTIYF
TGTGCCAGCAGTGAAGCAGCCTCCTTATATGGAAACACCATATATTTT
>TRBJ2-7|NA|TRBV2|NA
CASSPGSGIYYEQYF
TGTGCCAGCAGCCCCGGGTCAGGGATCTACTACGAGCAGTACTTC
>TRBJ1-1|NA|TRBV19|NA
CASSIRDTAFF
TGTGCCAGTAGTATTCGGGACACTGCTTTCTTT
>TRBJ2-5|NA|TRBV5-1|NA
CASSTADWQETQYF
TGCGCCAGCAGCACCGCGGACTGGCAAGAGACCCAGTACTTC
>TRBJ1-3|NA|TRBV18|NA
CASSPDSSGNTIYF
TGTGCCAGCTCACCGGACAGCTCTGGAAACACCATATATTTT
>TRBJ2-7|NA|TRBV7-3|NA
CASSSEGRVGSYEQYF
TGTGCCAGCAGCTCCGAGGGCCGGGTCGGCTCCTACGAGCAGTACTTC
>TRBJ2-7|TRBD1|TRBV7-3|once
CASSFGTGRGYEQYF
TGTGCCAGCAGCTTCGGGACAGGGAGAGGGTACGAGCAGTACTTC
>TRBJ2-3|NA|TRBV4-1|NA
CASSPGGSGTQYF
TGCGCCAGCAGCCCAGGCGGGTCCGGTACGCAGTATTTT
>TRBJ2-7|TRBD1|TRBV2|NA
CASSDRGLIYEQYF
TGTGCCAGCAGTGACAGGGGGCTGATCTACGAGCAGTACTTC
>TRBJ1-5|NA|TRBV10-3|NA
CAISESAVLNQPQHF
TGTGCCATCAGTGAGTCTGCGGTCCTCAATCAGCCCCAGCATTTT
>TRBJ1-1|NA|TRBV5-4|NA
CASRTRGVEAFF
TGTGCCAGCAGGACTCGGGGGGTTGAAGCTTTCTTT
>TRBJ1-1|NA|TRBV18|NA
CASSPGENTEAFF
TGTGCCAGCTCACCAGGAGAGAACACTGAAGCTTTCTTT
>TRBJ1-2|TRBD1|TRBV19|NA
CASLPGQSGYGYTF
TGTGCCAGCCTGCCGGGACAGAGTGGATATGGCTACACCTTC
>TRBJ2-3|TRBD1|TRBV28|NA
CASSSPGQATDTQYF
TGTGCCAGCAGCTCCCCGGGACAGGCCACAGATACGCAGTATTTT
>TRBJ2-1|NA|TRBV19|NA
CASSPRTAHNEQFF
TGTGCCAGTAGTCCCCGGACAGCTCACAATGAGCAGTTCTTC
>TRBJ2-2|TRBD1|TRBV5-5|NA
CASSFRTGYSPTTGELFF
TGTGCCAGCAGCTTCAGGACAGGGTATAGTCCGACCACCGGGGAGCTGTTTTTT
>TRBJ2-5|NA|TRBV11-2|NA
CASSLVIQETQYF
TGTGCCAGCAGCTTAGTTATCCAAGAGACCCAGTACTTC
>TRBJ1-1|NA|TRBV18|few
CASSPGSNTEAFF
TGTGCCAGCTCACCCGGGTCGAACACTGAAGCTTTCTTT
>TRBJ2-7|NA|TRBV25-1|NA
CASSPDSNHEQYF
TGTGCCAGTTCCCCGGACTCCAACCACGAGCAGTACTTC
>TRBJ1-2|TRBD1|TRBV7-9|once
CSSSGWTGRQSANYGYTF
TGTTCCAGCAGCGGATGGACAGGGAGGCAGTCAGCTAACTATGGCTACACCTTC
>TRBJ1-3|NA|TRBV15|NA
CATSRARSGNTIYF
TGTGCCACCAGCAGAGCCCGGTCTGGAAACACCATATATTTT
>TRBJ2-1|TRBD2|TRBV29-1|NA
CSVEEGLAVSNEQFF
TGCAGCGTTGAAGAGGGACTAGCGGTTTCTAATGAGCAGTTCTTC
>TRBJ1-1|TRBD1|TRBV7-9|NA
CASSLAKGQGLNTEAFF
TGTGCCAGCAGCTTAGCCAAGGGACAGGGACTGAACACTGAAGCTTTCTTT
>TRBJ1-2|TRBD1|TRBV6-5|NA
CASARDSRYGYTF
TGTGCCAGTGCTAGGGACAGCCGATATGGCTACACCTTC
>TRBJ2-7|TRBD2|TRBV4-1|NA
CASSLRTSGAPYEQYF
TGCGCCAGCAGCCTTCGGACTAGCGGGGCGCCCTACGAGCAGTACTTC
>TRBJ1-5|NA|TRBV7-2|few
CASSDRNSNQPQHF
TGTGCCTCATCGGACAGAAATAGCAATCAGCCCCAGCATTTT
>TRBJ1-1|NA|TRBV28|few
CASSLSSGGRTEAFF
TGTGCCAGCAGTTTAAGCTCAGGTGGTCGGACTGAAGCTTTCTTT
>TRBJ1-1|NA|TRBV7-9|few
CASSLSEGLRAFF
TGTGCCAGCAGCTTATCGGAGGGGTTGAGGGCTTTCTTT